Described below is a single T cell receptor beta chain sequence and its context. Its antigen is still unknown. No much larger clone is present one base from it, and per-base qualities are unavailable. A MiSeq instrument was used for deep resolution sequencing, which targeted depths ranging from 1 in 1 million up to 1 in 200,000 T cells, with coverage averaging 10x for each clonotype. The immunoSEQ hsTCRB Kit was used to generate TCR beta libraries. Per the source publication's procedure: ImmunoSEQ Data Assistant and ImmunoSEQ Analyzer were used for data analysis, and V, D and J genes were assigned according to IMGT definitions. Clonality, with values ranging from 0 to 1, was calculated as one minus the normalized Shannon entropy of productive rearrangement frequencies. Only overrepresented clonotypes making up at least 0.05% of the repertoire of each patient were included in the public clonotype analysis. Around 13 age-matched healthy donor repertoires from immuneACCESS were used as controls for clonality. The clones in this table, taken by TCRdb from immuneACCESS, are in-frame only. Not every clone is retained; where verified, under half of the shortfall comes from an unresolved V gene, and the cause of the rest is unknown. The V and J calls and clone size come from that table; D and trimming were worked out from the DNA. Here the sample has 300,000 to 400,000 clones; 60% to 80% occur a single time. The ten largest clones add up to 5% to 6.5% of the sample.

From the cysteine up to the phenylalanine, the CDR3 has a length of 12 residues. The entry retains the CDR3 DNA only, 36 bases that are in frame from base 1. CDR1 SEHNR and CDR2 FQNEAQ are derived from the germline V gene (reference sequence). At the junction V is shortened by 11 bases and J by 6 bases; bases outside the gene matches: 8. The data were taken from a study of cytotoxic CD8 clonotypes in ibrutinib-treated CLL listed by TCRdb under 2021. Background on the whole study: The cohort included approximately 15 treatment-naive and some 10 relapsed/refractory patients; 17 to 18 were IGHV unmutated. Responses were partial in 24 patients and complete in 2; after median around 65 months follow-up, some 15 stayed in remission and roughly twelve progressed. Response samples were taken after a median of roughly 12 months on treatment, ranging from roughly 6 to 36 months. On average, each sample had about 260,000 productive templates and approximately 100,000 productive rearrangements. Of the 70 to 100 people in the trial, around 25 had longitudinal samples available. Cryopreserved peripheral blood mononuclear cells were collected before treatment, at response, and at either disease progression or sustained remission. All remission and progressive disease samples were collected while patients were still receiving ibrutinib.

Paper-wide results and their limitations: Sampling times were not matched between patients in sustained remission and patients whose disease was progressing, and lymph node repertoires were not examined. Public clonotypes were rare and either contracted or stayed stable during treatment, and the rise in clonality at ibrutinib response reflected the expansion of private clonotypes. Clonality rose at ibrutinib response, remained stable during sustained remission, and dropped back toward baseline at progression. Baseline clonality was found to be higher than that of age-matched healthy donors and was strongly correlated with circulating CD8+ T-cell counts.

For TCR beta library preparation, approximately 2 micrograms of genomic DNA were extracted from the cryopreserved PBMCs. High-throughput TCR beta sequencing was performed on longitudinal blood samples from CLL patients receiving ibrutinib monotherapy. The patients were enrolled in a single-center, open-label phase 2 trial of ibrutinib monotherapy. This specimen consisted of PBMCs, obtained after 36 months of ibrutinib treatment. The clonotype comes from a human donor with chronic lymphocytic leukemia. Recombination linked TRBV7-9 to TRBJ1-1; 8 junctional bases match TRBD1. The DNA sequence follows: TGTGCCTCCGGGACAGGTGTACCTGAAGCTTTCTTT. Protein translation: CASGTGVPEAFF.